Each of the 26 T cell receptor beta chains below was sequenced from the same sample in a study of cytomegalovirus exposure and HLA in healthy donors. Primers included in the PCR were 60 Vbeta and 13 Jbeta primers. Sequencing used immunoSEQ multiplex PCR; TCRdb keeps in-frame clones, though not all of them. The sample records 250,000 to 300,000 clones, roughly 91% being singletons. Source material: PBMCs. These receptors were taken from a girl between 2 and 10 years old in good health and CMV-seronegative.

The chain combines TRBV7-9 with TRBJ1-1, with TRBD1 matching 11 bases. Germline V CDR1 and CDR2: SEHNR, FQNEAQ (reference sequence). CDR3 length: 14 amino acids. J gave up 3 bases and V 11 bases, and 8 bases lay outside the gene matches. CDR3 amino acids: CASGTGGRYTEAFF. The CDR3 DNA sequence: TGTGCCTCCGGGACAGGGGGGCGTTACACTGAAGCTTTCTTT.

For this clone: The junction differs from germline at one of its ends, possibly a read error. V usage is TRBV5-6 and J usage is TRBJ2-3; D might be TRBD1 (5 bases). Germline V gives CDR1 SGHDT, CDR2 YYEEEE. The length of the CDR3 is 16 residues. The chain's CDR3 is CASSQGDRWSIDTQYF. In DNA, the CDR3 is TGTGCCAGCAGTCAGGGCGACAGATGGAGCATAGATACGCAGTATTTT. Complete variable domain (other parts from reference TRBV5-6 and TRBJ2-3): DAGVTQSPTHLIKTRGQQVTLRCSPKSGHDTVSWYQQALGQGPQFIFQYYEEEERQRGNFPDRFSGHQFPNYSSELNVNALLLGDSALYLCASSQGDRWSIDTQYFGPGTRLTVL.

The chain has TRBV19 and TRBJ2-7, with D maybe TRBD1 (5 bases). Germline CDR1 and CDR2: LNHDA and SQIVND (reference sequence). CDR3 length: 16 residues. V lost 5 bases, J lost 4 bases, and 21 bases lay in between. This chain's CDR3 is CASSPGLGQAGYEQYF. Here the CDR3 DNA reads TGTGCCAGTAGTCCAGGGCTGGGGCAGGCTGGGTACGAGCAGTACTTC.

This clone has only a few counts. The junction departs from the called germline gene at one end, perhaps through a read error. The sample has other DNA sequences that encode this CDR3 too. This rearrangement joins TRBV5-4 to TRBJ1-5; TRBD1 aligns across 8 bases. Germline CDR1 reads SGHNT; CDR2 reads YYREEE (reference sequence). This CDR3 comprises 16 residues. The CDR3 nucleotides are TGCGCCAGCAGCCAAGAGGCAGAACAGGGGGATCAGCCCCAGCATTTT. It specifies CASSQEAEQGDQPQHF.

The rearrangement links TRBV4-1 to TRBJ2-7, with TRBD2 identical over 9 bases. The CDR3 is 17 amino acids. From germline, CDR1 is MGHRA and CDR2 YSYEKL. Trimming at V came to 2 bases and at J to 0 bases, leaving 8 bases not matched to a gene. The chain's CDR3 is CASSQSYSGSYSYEQYF. CDR3 nucleotide sequence: TGCGCCAGCAGCCAATCCTATAGCGGGAGTTACTCCTACGAGCAGTACTTC.

The gene calls are TRBV6-5 and TRBJ1-1; possibly TRBD1 for D (5 bases). V was cut by 2 bases and J by 1 base, with 8 bases left in between. Looked up from germline, CDR1 is MNHEY and CDR2 is SVGAGI. The CDR3 consists of 14 residues. The DNA of the CDR3 is TGTGCCAGCAGTTACAAGGGGCGGAACACTGAAGCTTTCTTT. Its translation is CASSYKGRNTEAFF.

This chain joins TRBV28 and TRBJ1-6; 7 bases align to TRBD1. The CDR3 loop spans 16 amino acids. The trim removed 2 bases at V and 8 bases at J, leaving 9 bases unmatched. In germline, CDR1 is MDHEN, CDR2 SYDVKM. CDR3 nucleotide sequence: TGTGCCAGCAGTTTACCCGCCGGGACAGTCTATTCACCCCTCCACTTT. As protein: CASSLPAGTVYSPLHF.

The gene calls are TRBV7-2 and TRBJ2-6; D is unclear. Per the germline V gene, CDR1 is SGHTA and CDR2 is FQGNSA. This CDR3 is 17 amino acids long. V gave up 3 bases and J gave up 0 bases, with 12 bases separating them. CDR3 loop: CASSFELKSSGANVLTF. In nucleotides, the CDR3 is TGTGCCAGCAGCTTTGAGCTCAAATCCTCTGGGGCCAACGTCCTGACTTTC.

V is TRBV28 and J is TRBJ1-4, with D tentatively TRBD1 (6 bases). V shed 3 bases and J shed 8 bases, with 16 bases lying between them. Per germline, CDR1 MDHEN and CDR2 SYDVKM. The CDR3 is 15 residues long. In DNA, the CDR3 is TGTGCCAGCAGTTTTCCCTCAGGGGCTGGCGAAAAACTGTTTTTT. It translates to CASSFPSGAGEKLFF.

This clone is a singleton in its sample. The chain combines TRBV6-6 with TRBJ2-7; possibly TRBD1 for D (6 bases). CDR3 size: 13 residues. V lost 2 bases, J lost 5 bases, and 10 bases lay in between. Germline V gene lookup returns CDR1 MNHNY and CDR2 SVGAGI (reference sequence). CDR3 sequence reads: CASSYRTGNEQYF. The CDR3 region has the DNA TGTGCCAGCAGTTACCGAACAGGGAACGAGCAGTACTTC.

This clone was counted once. CDR3 residues: CAWSRPGGYTF. The DNA of the CDR3 is TGTGCCTGGAGCCGCCCGGGGGGCTACACCTTC. The V and J genes are TRBV30 and TRBJ1-2; no clear D gene. Germline values: CDR1 GTSNPN, CDR2 SVGIG (reference sequence). Trimming shortened V by 3 bases and J by 8 bases, and 10 bases separated the two germline ends. This CDR3 is 11 amino acids long.

The chain recombines TRBV28 with TRBJ1-2, with a possible D match to TRBD1 (5 bases). Germline V gives CDR1 MDHEN, CDR2 SYDVKM. V was trimmed by 4 bases and J by 4 bases, leaving 10 bases between them. This CDR3 is 13 amino acids long. The CDR3 DNA reads TGTGCCAGCAGTTCGGGACTTCTCTATGGCTACACCTTC. This sequence encodes CASSSGLLYGYTF.

CDR3 DNA: TGCGCCAGCAGCCAAGTCTCTCCAGGGGGAGAGACCCAGTACTTC. Translating it yields CASSQVSPGGETQYF. V is TRBV4-1 and J is TRBJ2-5, with 7 bases that match TRBD1. Looked up from germline, CDR1 is MGHRA and CDR2 is YSYEKL. The CDR3 has 15 residues. After removal of 1 base from V and 4 bases from J, the junction contained 6 bases not matched to a gene.

This chain's CDR3 is CASSEFAGGAVGEQFF. The CDR3 nucleotides are TGTGCCAGCAGTGAATTTGCGGGGGGGGCTGTGGGTGAGCAGTTCTTC. The genes are TRBV6-1 and TRBJ2-1, with 9 bases aligning to TRBD2. Germline V gives CDR1 MNHNS, CDR2 SASEGT. The CDR3 length is 16 residues. Unmatched junction bases numbered 11, after V lost 2 bases and J lost 9 bases.

This sequence joins TRBV18 and TRBJ2-2; tentatively, D is TRBD1 (6 bases). The CDR3 consists of 15 residues. Germline V gene lookup returns CDR1 KGHSH and CDR2 LQKENI. Trimming pared 3 bases from V and 2 bases from J, leaving 10 bases between. CDR3 sequence: CASSPGQTNTGELFF. The CDR3 DNA is TGTGCCAGCTCACCCGGACAGACTAACACCGGGGAGCTGTTTTTT.

CDR3: CASRRTSGGWETQYF. The CDR3 coding sequence is TGTGCCAGCAGGAGGACTAGCGGGGGGTGGGAGACCCAGTACTTC. The genes are TRBV27 and TRBJ2-5; 14 nucleotides align to TRBD2. Germline CDR1 MNHEY, CDR2 SMNVEV (reference sequence). The junction had 5 bases not matched to a gene; V was cut back by 6 bases and J by 5 bases. The CDR3 spans 15 residues.

This rearrangement joins TRBV7-2 to TRBJ2-2, with 8 positions matching TRBD2. V was pared by 5 bases and J by 1 base, with 9 bases of the junction left unmatched. Germline CDR1 SGHTA, CDR2 FQGNSA. The CDR3 totals 17 residues. The CDR3, as DNA: TGTGCCAGCAGCCCCCCGGGGACTAGGGTGAACACCGGGGAGCTGTTTTTT. It yields the protein CASSPPGTRVNTGELFF.

The chain joins TRBV2 to TRBJ2-1; 7 positions agree with TRBD2. This CDR3 is built from 15 residues. Germline V gene lookup returns CDR1 SNHLY and CDR2 FYNNEI. V gave up 6 bases and J gave up 4 bases; unmatched junction bases: 9. The CDR3 DNA reads TGTGCCAGCAGGGGGGAGGAAGCGGGATACAATGAGCAGTTCTTC. Encoded protein: CASRGEEAGYNEQFF. Together with reference TRBV2 and TRBJ2-1, the CDR3 gives the full variable domain: EPEVTQTPSHQVTQMGQEVILRCVPISNHLYFYWYRQILGQKVEFLVSFYNNEISEKSEIFDDQFSVERPDGSNFTLKIRSTKLEDSAMYFCASRGEEAGYNEQFFGPGTRLTVL.

V gene TRBV6-6 combines with J gene TRBJ1-5; 11 nucleotides match TRBD1. CDR1 and CDR2 (germline): MNHNY, SVGAGI (reference sequence). With 4 bases clipped from V and 3 bases from J, the junction kept 2 bases outside the gene matches. The CDR3 runs 15 residues. The CDR3 region is CASSWTGGSNQPQHF. CDR3 sequence (DNA): TGTGCCAGCAGTTGGACAGGGGGCTCCAATCAGCCCCAGCATTTT.

The rearrangement uses TRBV5-1 and TRBJ2-1; D perhaps matches TRBD1 (5 bases). V lost 4 bases to trimming and J lost 9 bases, with 20 bases between them. This CDR3 comprises 15 residues. CDR1 and CDR2 from the germline V gene are SGHRS and YFSETQ. In DNA form, the CDR3 reads TGCGCCAGCAGCCCCGGAGCAGGGCCGGTAACTGAGCAGTTCTTC. It translates to CASSPGAGPVTEQFF.

The chain combines TRBV6-1 with TRBJ2-2; 10 nucleotides match TRBD1. CDR3 length equals 15 residues. The V segment lost 9 bases and the J segment 5 bases; nucleotides outside the gene matches: 9. Per germline, CDR1 MNHNS and CDR2 SASEGT. The CDR3 reads CASRTGTGETGELFF. CDR3 DNA sequence: TGTGCCAGTAGAACCGGGACAGGGGAGACCGGGGAGCTGTTTTTT.

V and J are TRBV21-1 and TRBJ2-2; the table gives TRBD2 as D, unverified against the DNA. TRBV21-1 corresponds to a pseudogene. The CDR3 runs to 16 residues. The CDR3 loop is CASSNKSGVNTGELFF. CDR3 bases: TGTGCCAGCAGCAATAAAAGCGGGGTGAACACCGGGGAGCTGTTTTTT.

In DNA, the CDR3 is TGTGCCAGCAGTCAAACAGGTCTAGTATACGAGCAGTACTTC. Translated, it gives CASSQTGLVYEQYF. This rearrangement joins TRBV28 to TRBJ2-7, with D possibly TRBD1 on 5 matching bases. There are 14 residues in the CDR3. The V end lost 5 bases, the J end lost 4 bases, and 15 bases lay between the germline ends. CDR1 is MDHEN and CDR2 is SYDVKM in the germline V gene.

The V and J genes are TRBV27 and TRBJ2-5; TRBD2 aligns across 7 bases. J lost 9 bases, V lost 4 bases, and 17 bases had no gene match. CDR3 length equals 16 residues. Looked up from germline, CDR1 is MNHEY and CDR2 is SMNVEV (reference sequence). The CDR3 sequence is CASSWGRDSKKGAQYF. The CDR3 DNA follows: TGTGCCAGCAGTTGGGGGAGGGACTCCAAAAAAGGGGCCCAGTACTTC.

CDR3 loop: CASSFGHSSTDTQYF. CDR3 DNA sequence: TGTGCCAGCAGCTTCGGACACTCTAGCACAGATACGCAGTATTTT. This sequence joins TRBV5-8 and TRBJ2-3; tentative D call: TRBD1 (5 bases). Germline V gene sequence: CDR1 SGHTS, CDR2 YDEGEE. The CDR3 is 15 amino acids. Trimming cost V 2 bases and J 0 bases, with 10 bases left between them. The whole variable domain, filled in from reference TRBV5-8 and TRBJ2-3, reads EAGVTQSPTHLIKTRGQQATLRCSPISGHTSVYWYQQALGLGLQFLLWYDEGEERNRGNFPPRFSGRQFPNYSSELNVNALELEDSALYLCASSFGHSSTDTQYFGPGTRLTVL.

This rearrangement joins TRBV9 to TRBJ2-7, with 9 bases that match TRBD2. There are 15 residues in the CDR3. Trimming took 3 bases from V and 6 from J; bases not matched to a gene: 10. Per germline, CDR1 SGDLS and CDR2 YYNGEE. The CDR3 coding sequence is TGTGCCAGCAGCGACCCCGCGGGAGGGCCAGTCGAGCAGTACTTC. Protein sequence: CASSDPAGGPVEQYF.